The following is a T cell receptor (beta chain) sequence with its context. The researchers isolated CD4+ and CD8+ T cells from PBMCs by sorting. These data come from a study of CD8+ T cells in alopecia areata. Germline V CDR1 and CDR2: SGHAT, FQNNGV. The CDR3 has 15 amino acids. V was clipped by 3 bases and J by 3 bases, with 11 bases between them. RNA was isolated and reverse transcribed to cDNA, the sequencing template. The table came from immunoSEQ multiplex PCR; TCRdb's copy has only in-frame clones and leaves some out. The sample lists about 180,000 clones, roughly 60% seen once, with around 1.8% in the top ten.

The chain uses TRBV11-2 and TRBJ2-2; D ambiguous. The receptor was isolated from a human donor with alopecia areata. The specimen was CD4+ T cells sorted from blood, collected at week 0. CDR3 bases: TGTGCCAGCAGCTTCGTGTCAGCCTACACCGGGGAGCTGTTTTTT. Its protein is CASSFVSAYTGELFF.